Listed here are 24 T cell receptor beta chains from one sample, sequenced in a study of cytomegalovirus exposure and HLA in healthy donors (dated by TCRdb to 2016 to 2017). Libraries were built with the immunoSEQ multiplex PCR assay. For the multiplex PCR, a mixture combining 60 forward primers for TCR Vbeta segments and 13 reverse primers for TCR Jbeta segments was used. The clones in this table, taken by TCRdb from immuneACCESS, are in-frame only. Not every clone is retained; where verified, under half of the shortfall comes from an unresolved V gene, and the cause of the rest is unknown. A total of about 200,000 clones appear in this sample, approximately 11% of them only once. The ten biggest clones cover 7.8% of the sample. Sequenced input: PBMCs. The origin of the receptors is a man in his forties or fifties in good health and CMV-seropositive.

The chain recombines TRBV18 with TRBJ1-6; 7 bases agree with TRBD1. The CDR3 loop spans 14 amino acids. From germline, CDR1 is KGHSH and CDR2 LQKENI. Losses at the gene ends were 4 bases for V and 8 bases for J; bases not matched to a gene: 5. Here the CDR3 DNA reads TGTGCCAGCTCACACACAGGGGTTTATTCACCCCTCCACTTT. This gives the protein CASSHTGVYSPLHF. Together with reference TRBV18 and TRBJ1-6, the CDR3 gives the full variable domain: NAGVMQNPRHLVRRRGQEARLRCSPMKGHSHVYWYRQLPEEGLKFMVYLQKENIIDESGMPKERFSAEFPKEGPSILRIQQVVRGDSAAYFCASSHTGVYSPLHFGNGTRLTVT.

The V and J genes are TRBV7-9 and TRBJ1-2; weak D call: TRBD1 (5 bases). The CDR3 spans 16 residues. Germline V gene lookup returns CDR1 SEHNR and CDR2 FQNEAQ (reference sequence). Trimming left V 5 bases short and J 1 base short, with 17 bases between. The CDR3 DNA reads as TGTGCCAGCAGCCGGGGTCCGCGGGGCGATAACTATGGCTACACCTTC. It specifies CASSRGPRGDNYGYTF.

The CDR3 DNA sequence: TGTGCCAGTAGCACGTCCTCCATAGCCTCTGGGGCCAACGTCCTGACTTTC. Translated, it gives CASSTSSIASGANVLTF. The V gene is TRBV19, the J gene TRBJ2-6; D is ambiguous. Germline CDR1 reads LNHDA; CDR2 reads SQIVND (reference sequence). The CDR3 loop spans 17 amino acids. The ends were cut back, 6 bases at V and 0 bases at J, with 15 bases in the middle. The complete variable domain, with remaining parts taken from reference TRBV19 and TRBJ2-6, reads DGGITQSPKYLFRKEGQNVTLSCEQNLNHDAMYWYRQDPGQGLRLIYYSQIVNDFQKGDIAEGYSVSREKKESFPLTVTSAQKNPTAFYLCASSTSSIASGANVLTFGAGSRLTVL.

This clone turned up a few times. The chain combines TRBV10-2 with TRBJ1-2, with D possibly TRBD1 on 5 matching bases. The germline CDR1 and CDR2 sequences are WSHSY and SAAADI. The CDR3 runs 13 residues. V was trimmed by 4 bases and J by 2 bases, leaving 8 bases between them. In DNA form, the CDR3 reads TGCGCCAGCAGTGTAGGGGCAAACTATGGCTACACCTTC. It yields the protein CASSVGANYGYTF.

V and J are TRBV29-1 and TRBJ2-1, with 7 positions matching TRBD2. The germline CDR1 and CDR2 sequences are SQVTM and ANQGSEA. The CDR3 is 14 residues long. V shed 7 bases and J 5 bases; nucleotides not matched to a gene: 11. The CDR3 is CSAIRWGGDNEQFF. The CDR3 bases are TGCAGCGCCATTCGGTGGGGGGGAGACAATGAGCAGTTCTTC.

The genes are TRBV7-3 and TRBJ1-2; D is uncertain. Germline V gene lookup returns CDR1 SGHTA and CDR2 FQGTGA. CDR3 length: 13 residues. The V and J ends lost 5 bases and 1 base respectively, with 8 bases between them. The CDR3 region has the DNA TGTGCCAGCAGCCCCGGGATTAACTATGGCTACACCTTC. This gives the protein CASSPGINYGYTF. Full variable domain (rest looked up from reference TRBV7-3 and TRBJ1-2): GAGVSQTPSNKVTEKGKYVELRCDPISGHTALYWYRQSLGQGPEFLIYFQGTGAADDSGLPNDRFFAVRPEGSVSTLKIQRTERGDSAVYLCASSPGINYGYTFGSGTRLTVV.

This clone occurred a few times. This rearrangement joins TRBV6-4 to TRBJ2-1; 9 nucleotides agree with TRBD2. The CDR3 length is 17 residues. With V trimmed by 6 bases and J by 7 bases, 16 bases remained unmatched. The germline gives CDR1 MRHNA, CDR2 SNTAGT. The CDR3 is CASRGRPERGARNEQFF. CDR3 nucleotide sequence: TGTGCCAGCAGAGGGAGACCGGAGCGGGGGGCCAGAAATGAGCAGTTCTTC.

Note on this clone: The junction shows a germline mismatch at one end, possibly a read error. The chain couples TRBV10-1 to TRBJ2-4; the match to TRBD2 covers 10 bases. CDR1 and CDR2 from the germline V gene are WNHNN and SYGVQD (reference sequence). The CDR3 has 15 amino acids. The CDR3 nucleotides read TGCGTCAGCAGGGAACTAGCGGGGCGCAAAAACATTCAGTACTTC. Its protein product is CVSRELAGRKNIQYF.

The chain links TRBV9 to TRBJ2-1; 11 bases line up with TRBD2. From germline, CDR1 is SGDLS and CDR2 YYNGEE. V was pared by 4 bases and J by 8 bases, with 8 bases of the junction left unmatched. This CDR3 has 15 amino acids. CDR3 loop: CASSFSGGAGDEQFF. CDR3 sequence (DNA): TGTGCCAGCAGCTTTAGCGGGGGGGCCGGCGATGAGCAGTTCTTC.

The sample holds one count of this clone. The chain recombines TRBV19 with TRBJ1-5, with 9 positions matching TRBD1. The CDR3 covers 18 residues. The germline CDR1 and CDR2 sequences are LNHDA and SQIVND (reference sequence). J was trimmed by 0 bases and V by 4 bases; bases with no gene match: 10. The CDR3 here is CASSTPLGQGNSNQPQHF. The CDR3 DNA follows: TGTGCCAGTAGTACCCCTCTCGGACAGGGGAATAGCAATCAGCCCCAGCATTTT.

The DNA for the CDR3 is TGTGCCAGCAGTTACGGTGTCGGTAGAAGGAACACTGAAGCTTTCTTT. It specifies CASSYGVGRRNTEAFF. The J gene is TRBJ1-1, the V gene TRBV6-5, with D unresolved. This CDR3 is 16 amino acids long. Germline assignment: CDR1 MNHEY and CDR2 SVGAGI. The V end was cut by 2 bases, the J end by 1 base, with 14 bases between.

In DNA, the CDR3 is TGCGCCAGCAGCTTGACGGACAGGGGTTGGGAGCAGTACTTC. Translating gives CASSLTDRGWEQYF. V usage is TRBV5-1 and J usage is TRBJ2-7; 9 nucleotides line up with TRBD1. CDR1 is SGHRS, CDR2 YFSETQ, per germline. This CDR3 is built from 14 residues. Germline trimming cut 1 base from V and 7 bases from J; bases unmatched to any gene: 6.

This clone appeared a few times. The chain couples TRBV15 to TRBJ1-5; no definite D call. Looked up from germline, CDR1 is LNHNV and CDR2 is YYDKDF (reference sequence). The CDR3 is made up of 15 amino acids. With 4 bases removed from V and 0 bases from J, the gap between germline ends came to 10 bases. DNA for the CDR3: TGTGCCACCAGCATAAATCCTAATAGCAATCAGCCCCAGCATTTT. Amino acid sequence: CATSINPNSNQPQHF.

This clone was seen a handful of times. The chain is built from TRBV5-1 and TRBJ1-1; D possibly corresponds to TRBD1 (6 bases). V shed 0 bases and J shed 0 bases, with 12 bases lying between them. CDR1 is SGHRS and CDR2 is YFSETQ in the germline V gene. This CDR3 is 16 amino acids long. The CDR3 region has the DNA TGCGCCAGCAGCTTGGTGACAGGCTTCATGAACACTGAAGCTTTCTTT. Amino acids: CASSLVTGFMNTEAFF.

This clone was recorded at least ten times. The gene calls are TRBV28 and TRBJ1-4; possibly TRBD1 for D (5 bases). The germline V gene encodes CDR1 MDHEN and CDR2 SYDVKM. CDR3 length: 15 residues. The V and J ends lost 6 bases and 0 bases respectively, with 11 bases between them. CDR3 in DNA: TGTGCCAGCAGCCCCTTGGGGCCAACTAATGAAAAACTGTTTTTT. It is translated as CASSPLGPTNEKLFF.

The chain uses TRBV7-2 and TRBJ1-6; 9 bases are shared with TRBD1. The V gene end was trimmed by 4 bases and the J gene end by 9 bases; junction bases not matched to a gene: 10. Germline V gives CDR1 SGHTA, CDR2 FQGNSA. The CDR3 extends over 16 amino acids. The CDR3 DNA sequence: TGTGCCAGCAGCTCCGCCGGGACAGGGTATGGTTCACCCCTCCACTTT. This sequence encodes CASSSAGTGYGSPLHF.

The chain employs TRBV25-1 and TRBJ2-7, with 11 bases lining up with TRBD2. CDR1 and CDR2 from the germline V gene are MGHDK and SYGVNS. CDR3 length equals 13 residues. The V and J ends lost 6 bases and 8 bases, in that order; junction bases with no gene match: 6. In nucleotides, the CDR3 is TGTGCCAGCAGCGTAGCGGGGGGGCGCAAGCAGTACTTC. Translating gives CASSVAGGRKQYF.

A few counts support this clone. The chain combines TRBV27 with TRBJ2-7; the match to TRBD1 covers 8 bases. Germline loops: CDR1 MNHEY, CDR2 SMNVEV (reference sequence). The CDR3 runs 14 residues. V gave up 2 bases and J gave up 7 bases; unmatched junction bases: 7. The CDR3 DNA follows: TGTGCCAGCAGTTTAATCCAGGGGGCACGAGAGCAGTACGTC. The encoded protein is CASSLIQGAREQYV.

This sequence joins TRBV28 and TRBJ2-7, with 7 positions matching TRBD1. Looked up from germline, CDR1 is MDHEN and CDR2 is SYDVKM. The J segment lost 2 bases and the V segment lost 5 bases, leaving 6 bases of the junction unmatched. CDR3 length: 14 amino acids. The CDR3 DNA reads TGTGCCAGCAGTCAGACAGGGACGACCTACGAGCAGTACTTC. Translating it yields CASSQTGTTYEQYF.

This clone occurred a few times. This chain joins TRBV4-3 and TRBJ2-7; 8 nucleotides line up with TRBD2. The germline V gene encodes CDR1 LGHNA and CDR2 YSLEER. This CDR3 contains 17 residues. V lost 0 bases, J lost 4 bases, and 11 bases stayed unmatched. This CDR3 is CASSQEWASGQTYEQYF. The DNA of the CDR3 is TGCGCCAGCAGCCAAGAATGGGCTAGCGGGCAGACTTACGAGCAGTACTTC.

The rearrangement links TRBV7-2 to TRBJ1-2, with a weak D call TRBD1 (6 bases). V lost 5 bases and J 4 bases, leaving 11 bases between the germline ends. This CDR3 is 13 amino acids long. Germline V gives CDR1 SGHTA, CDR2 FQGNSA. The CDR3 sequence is CASSQAGAYGYTF. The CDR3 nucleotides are TGTGCCAGCAGCCAGGCGGGGGCCTATGGCTACACCTTC. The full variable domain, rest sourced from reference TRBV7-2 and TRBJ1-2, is GAGVSQSPSNKVTEKGKDVELRCDPISGHTALYWYRQSLGQGLEFLIYFQGNSAPDKSGLPSDRFSAERTGGSVSTLTIQRTQQEDSAVYLCASSQAGAYGYTFGSGTRLTVV.

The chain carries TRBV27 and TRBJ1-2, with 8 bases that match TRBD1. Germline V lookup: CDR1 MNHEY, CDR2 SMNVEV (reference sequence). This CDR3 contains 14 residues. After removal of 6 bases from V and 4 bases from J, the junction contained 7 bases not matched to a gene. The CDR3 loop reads CASRFLGQGYGYTF. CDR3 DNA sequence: TGTGCCAGCAGGTTTTTAGGACAGGGCTATGGCTACACCTTC.

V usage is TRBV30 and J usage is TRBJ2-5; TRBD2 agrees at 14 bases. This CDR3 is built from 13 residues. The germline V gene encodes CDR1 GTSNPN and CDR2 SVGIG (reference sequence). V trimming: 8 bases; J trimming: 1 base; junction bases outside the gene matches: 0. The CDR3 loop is CAGTSGGQETQYF. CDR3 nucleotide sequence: TGTGCCGGGACTAGCGGGGGCCAAGAGACCCAGTACTTC.

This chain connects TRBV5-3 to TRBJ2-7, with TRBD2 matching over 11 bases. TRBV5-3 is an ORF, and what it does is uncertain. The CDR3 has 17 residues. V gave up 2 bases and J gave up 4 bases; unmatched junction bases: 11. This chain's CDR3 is CARSFRPRLAGFYEQYV. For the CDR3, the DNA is TGTGCCAGAAGCTTTAGACCCCGACTAGCGGGGTTTTACGAGCAGTACGTC.